The clone carrying this TCR beta chain has only one observation. Its antigen remains unknown. Its ends do not fully match the called genes, so a read error is possible. TCRdb's copy holds only in-frame clones and misses some; the assay was immunoSEQ multiplex PCR. The sample shows 90,000 to 120,000 clones, about 89% of them seen only once. The sample belongs to a study of T cell responses to AZD1222 COVID-19 vaccine. Overall study findings and caveats: Spike-specific TCR repertoires showed rising breadth and depth after two AZD1222 doses. Possibly, clonal diversity was underestimated; donors were largely white British and included more females.

This CDR3 contains 13 residues. Germline CDR1 and CDR2: SGHRS and YFSETQ. Pooling of second doses given at about 4 or about 12 weeks was done. The receptor comes from an adult who received the AZD1222 COVID-19 vaccine. This chain links TRBV5-1 with TRBJ2-7; 7 positions agree with TRBD1. The input for sequencing was peripheral blood, taken 28 days after the second AZD1222 dose. CDR3: CASSPRDSLLKNF. Written as DNA, the CDR3 is TGCGCCAGCAGCCCCCGGGACAGCCTCCTAAAGAACTTC.